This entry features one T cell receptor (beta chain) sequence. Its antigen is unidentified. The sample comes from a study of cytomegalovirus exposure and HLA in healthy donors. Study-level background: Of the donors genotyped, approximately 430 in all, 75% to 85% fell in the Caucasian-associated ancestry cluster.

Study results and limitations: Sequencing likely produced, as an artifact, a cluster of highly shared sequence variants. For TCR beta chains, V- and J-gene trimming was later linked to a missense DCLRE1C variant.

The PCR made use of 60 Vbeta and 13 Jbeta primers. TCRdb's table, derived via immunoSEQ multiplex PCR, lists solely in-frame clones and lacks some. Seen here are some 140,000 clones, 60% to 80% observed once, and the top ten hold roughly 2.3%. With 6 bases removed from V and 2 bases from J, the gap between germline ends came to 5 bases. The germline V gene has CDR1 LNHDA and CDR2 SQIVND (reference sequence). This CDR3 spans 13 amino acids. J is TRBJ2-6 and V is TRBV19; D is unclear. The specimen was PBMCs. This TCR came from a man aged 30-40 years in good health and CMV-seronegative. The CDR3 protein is CASSQTGANVLTF. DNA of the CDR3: TGTGCCAGTAGCCAGACTGGGGCCAACGTCCTGACTTTC. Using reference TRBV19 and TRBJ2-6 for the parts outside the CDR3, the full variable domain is DGGITQSPKYLFRKEGQNVTLSCEQNLNHDAMYWYRQDPGQGLRLIYYSQIVNDFQKGDIAEGYSVSREKKESFPLTVTSAQKNPTAFYLCASSQTGANVLTFGAGSRLTVL.